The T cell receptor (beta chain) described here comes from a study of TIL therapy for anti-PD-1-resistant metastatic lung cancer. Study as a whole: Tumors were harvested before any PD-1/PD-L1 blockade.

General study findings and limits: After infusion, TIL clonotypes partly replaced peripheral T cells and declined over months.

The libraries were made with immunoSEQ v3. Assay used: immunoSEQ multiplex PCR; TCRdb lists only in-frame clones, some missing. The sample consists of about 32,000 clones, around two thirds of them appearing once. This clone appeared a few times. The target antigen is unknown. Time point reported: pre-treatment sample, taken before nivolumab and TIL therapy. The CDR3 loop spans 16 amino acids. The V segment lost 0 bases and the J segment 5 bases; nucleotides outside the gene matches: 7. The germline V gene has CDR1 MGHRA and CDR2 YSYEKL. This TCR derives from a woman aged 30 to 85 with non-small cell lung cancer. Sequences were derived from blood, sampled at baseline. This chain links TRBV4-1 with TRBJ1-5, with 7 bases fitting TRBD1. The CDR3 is CASSQETGTNYQPQHF. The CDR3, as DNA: TGCGCCAGCAGCCAAGAGACAGGGACGAATTATCAGCCCCAGCATTTT.